One sample yielded the 6 T cell receptor beta chains listed below, sequenced in a study of cytomegalovirus exposure and HLA in healthy donors. Repertoires were generated with immunoSEQ multiplex PCR, while TCRdb's copy carries only in-frame clones and drops some. The data contain more than 95,000 clones, around 86% of them seen just once; the ten biggest clones take up 2% to 2.5%. The sample taken for sequencing was PBMCs. The receptor set was obtained from a woman between 18 and 29 years old in good health and CMV-seronegative.

The chain links TRBV19 to TRBJ1-5; D gene ambiguous. The CDR3 runs to 14 residues. V lost 0 bases, J lost 2 bases, and 5 bases lay in between. The germline CDR1 and CDR2 sequences are LNHDA and SQIVND (reference sequence). Here the CDR3 reads CASSIERGNQPQHF. The CDR3 nucleotides read TGTGCCAGTAGTATAGAACGGGGCAATCAGCCCCAGCATTTT. The full variable domain, in which reference TRBV19 and TRBJ1-5 provide the parts outside the CDR3, is DGGITQSPKYLFRKEGQNVTLSCEQNLNHDAMYWYRQDPGQGLRLIYYSQIVNDFQKGDIAEGYSVSREKKESFPLTVTSAQKNPTAFYLCASSIERGNQPQHFGDGTRLSIL.

The chain links TRBV29-1 to TRBJ2-5; 8 nucleotides match TRBD2. Germline-derived CDR1 and CDR2 are SQVTM and ANQGSEA. After removal of 6 bases from V and 4 bases from J, the junction contained 4 bases not matched to a gene. The CDR3 loop spans 12 amino acids. CDR3 in amino acids: CSVRLAPETQYF. CDR3 DNA: TGCAGCGTCCGACTAGCGCCAGAGACCCAGTACTTC. Complete variable domain (other parts from reference TRBV29-1 and TRBJ2-5): SAVISQKPSRDICQRGTSLTIQCQVDSQVTMMFWYRQQPGQSLTLIATANQGSEATYESGFVIDKFPISRPNLTFSTLTVSNMSPEDSSIYLCSVRLAPETQYFGPGTRLLVL.

The V gene is TRBV27, the J gene TRBJ2-7, with TRBD1 matching 9 bases. Germline CDR1 and CDR2: MNHEY and SMNVEV (reference sequence). Losses at the gene ends were 4 bases for V and 3 bases for J; bases not matched to a gene: 7. This CDR3 has 15 residues. In DNA, the CDR3 is TGTGCCAGCAGTTCTCCGGGACAGGGTGGCTACGAGCAGTACTTC. As protein: CASSSPGQGGYEQYF.

V is TRBV5-1 and J is TRBJ2-7; 8 nucleotides match TRBD2. Per the germline V gene, CDR1 is SGHRS and CDR2 is YFSETQ. V dropped 0 bases and J dropped 0; count of bases not matched to a gene: 5. This CDR3 has 16 residues. CDR3 nucleotide sequence: TGCGCCAGCAGCTTGGTACTAGCGGAAAGCTCCTACGAGCAGTACTTC. Protein product: CASSLVLAESSYEQYF. The full variable domain, with the rest looked up from reference TRBV5-1 and TRBJ2-7, is KAGVTQTPRYLIKTRGQQVTLSCSPISGHRSVSWYQQTPGQGLQFLFEYFSETQRNKGNFPGRFSGRQFSNSRSEMNVSTLELGDSALYLCASSLVLAESSYEQYFGPGTRLTVT.

The rearrangement links TRBV15 to TRBJ2-7, with no clear D. Trimming removed 0 bases at V and 4 bases at J, with 7 bases between. Germline V gives CDR1 LNHNV, CDR2 YYDKDF (reference sequence). The CDR3 is made up of 13 amino acids. The CDR3 DNA is TGTGCCACCAGCAGAGAGCGATTTTACGAGCAGTACTTC. Translating it yields CATSRERFYEQYF. Looking up the rest from reference TRBV15 and TRBJ2-7 gives the full variable domain: DAMVIQNPRYQVTQFGKPVTLSCSQTLNHNVMYWYQQKSSQAPKLLFHYYDKDFNNEADTPDNFQSRRPNTSFCFLDIRSPGLGDTAMYLCATSRERFYEQYFGPGTRLTVT.

V and J are TRBV5-4 and TRBJ1-2; TRBD1 agrees at 7 bases. Germline loops: CDR1 SGHNT, CDR2 YYREEE (reference sequence). After removal of 1 base from V and 4 bases from J, the junction contained 10 bases not matched to a gene. The CDR3 is 16 residues long. The CDR3 bases are TGTGCCAGCAGCTTGAAATCGGGGCCAGGGGGCTATGGCTACACCTTC. It encodes CASSLKSGPGGYGYTF.